What follows are 24 T cell receptor beta chains derived from one specimen sequenced in a study of monozygotic twins with inflammatory bowel disease. TCRdb reworked the 5' RACE reads into one entry per CDR3 protein, no DNA. This sample's table has some 300,000 distinct CDR3 sequences. The sequenced sample consisted of blood. Receptors originate from a human donor with ulcerative colitis or Crohn's disease, or a healthy co-twin of an affected twin (not recorded which).

The chain couples TRBV11-2 to TRBJ1-1; TCRdb picks TRBD1, but there is no DNA to check that call. Germline CDR1 SGHAT, CDR2 FQNNGV. This CDR3 spans 11 amino acids. CDR3 residues: CASSPLSEAFF.

The rearrangement joins TRBV10-1 to TRBJ2-2; the TCRdb D gene call, TRBD2, has no DNA to confirm it. The CDR3 is made up of 16 amino acids. Germline-derived CDR1 and CDR2 are WNHNN and SYGVQD (reference sequence). The CDR3 spells CASSEFRGTNTGELFF.

This chain uses TRBV7-9 with TRBJ1-4; TCRdb calls TRBD1, which cannot be checked without DNA. CDR1 is SEHNR and CDR2 is FQNEAQ in the germline V gene (reference sequence). The CDR3 runs 16 residues. The CDR3 protein is CASSSGGGTRGEKLFF. The full variable domain, in which reference TRBV7-9 and TRBJ1-4 provide the parts outside the CDR3, is DTGVSQNPRHKITKRGQNVTFRCDPISEHNRLYWYRQTLGQGPEFLTYFQNEAQLEKSRLLSDRFSAERPKGSFSTLEIQRTEQGDSAMYLCASSSGGGTRGEKLFFGSGTQLSVL.

This chain joins TRBV7-8 and TRBJ2-1. Germline assignment: CDR1 SGHVS and CDR2 FQNEAQ. This CDR3 has 15 amino acids. The CDR3 is CASSFPTDSYNEQFF.

The chain is built from TRBV29-1 and TRBJ2-1; the D gene TCRdb calls, TRBD2, cannot be checked with no DNA. Germline V gene sequence: CDR1 SQVTM, CDR2 ANQGSEA. This CDR3 contains 13 residues. CDR3 in amino acids: CSVPLAGDNEQFF.

This chain uses TRBV5-1 with TRBJ2-4; TCRdb outputs TRBD1, but without DNA this stays unchecked. This CDR3 has 15 residues. In germline, CDR1 is SGHRS, CDR2 YFSETQ. CDR3 protein: CASSNRDRDVNIQYF.

The chain has TRBV20-1 and TRBJ2-2. CDR1 DFQATT and CDR2 SNEGSKA come from the germline V gene (reference sequence). The CDR3 contains 16 residues. CDR3 region: CSARDTLGKSDGELFF.

The chain recombines TRBV28 with TRBJ2-5; TCRdb's D call, TRBD1, is unchecked because there is no DNA. The CDR3 totals 15 residues. CDR1 is MDHEN and CDR2 is SYDVKM in the germline V gene. The CDR3 spells CASSLSGGRSETQYF. Filled out from reference TRBV28 and TRBJ2-5, the complete variable domain reads DVKVTQSSRYLVKRTGEKVFLECVQDMDHENMFWYRQDPGLGLRLIYFSYDVKMKEKGDIPEGYSVSREKKERFSLILESASTNQTSMYLCASSLSGGRSETQYFGPGTRLLVL.

V usage is TRBV5-6 and J usage is TRBJ2-7; TCRdb proposes TRBD2, but this gene call is untestable without DNA. Per the germline V gene, CDR1 is SGHDT and CDR2 is YYEEEE. CDR3 length: 17 amino acids. CDR3 loop: CASSLPVPEPKSYEQYF.

The chain employs TRBV20-1 and TRBJ2-1; the D gene TCRdb calls, TRBD2, cannot be checked with no DNA. Germline CDR1 DFQATT, CDR2 SNEGSKA (reference sequence). The CDR3 has 14 residues. CDR3 loop: CSVGGGLGYNEQFF.

CDR3 sequence: CASSRDTNTEAFF. The chain couples TRBV6-6 to TRBJ1-1. Germline CDR1 and CDR2: MNHNY and SVGAGI (reference sequence). This CDR3 is built from 13 residues.

The rearrangement joins TRBV27 to TRBJ1-1; lacking DNA, the TRBD1 call made by TCRdb goes unchecked. CDR1 and CDR2 (germline): MNHEY, SMNVEV (reference sequence). The CDR3 has 14 residues. The CDR3 region is CASSSFLGAYEAFF.

V usage is TRBV7-2 and J usage is TRBJ2-2; the D gene TCRdb calls, TRBD2, cannot be checked with no DNA. CDR1 is SGHTA and CDR2 is FQGNSA in the germline V gene. The CDR3 runs to 15 residues. CDR3 sequence: CASSLLAGTAGELFF.

The chain carries TRBV10-1 and TRBJ2-2. Looked up from germline, CDR1 is WNHNN and CDR2 is SYGVQD (reference sequence). The CDR3 loop spans 12 amino acids. The CDR3 reads CASSTNTGELFF.

V gene TRBV4-3 combines with J gene TRBJ2-1; as DNA is missing, the TRBD2 call by TCRdb cannot be tested. Germline V CDR1 and CDR2: LGHNA, YSLEER. This CDR3 is 16 amino acids long. The CDR3 here is CASSQDGRLAVKEQFF.

The chain joins TRBV11-1 to TRBJ2-6; with no DNA, the TCRdb D assignment of TRBD2 cannot be verified. This CDR3 has 18 residues. Germline V CDR1 and CDR2: SGHAT, FQDESV (reference sequence). CDR3 amino acids: CASSGIGTTLSGANVLTF.

The V and J genes are TRBV9 and TRBJ2-1; as DNA is missing, the TRBD1 call by TCRdb cannot be tested. Germline V gene lookup returns CDR1 SGDLS and CDR2 YYNGEE. The length of the CDR3 is 16 residues. The chain's CDR3 is CASSGEVGRTYNEQFF.

This chain links TRBV7-7 with TRBJ1-1. From germline, CDR1 is SSHAT and CDR2 FNYEAQ (reference sequence). This CDR3 contains 13 residues. CDR3 protein: CASSFSRNTEAFF.

The CDR3 reads CASSEIQNTEAFF. The chain links TRBV2 to TRBJ1-1. Germline V lookup: CDR1 SNHLY, CDR2 FYNNEI. The CDR3 length is 13 residues.

This rearrangement joins TRBV7-8 to TRBJ2-1; TCRdb reports TRBD2, a call that lacks DNA to check it against. This CDR3 spans 16 amino acids. Germline CDR1 and CDR2: SGHVS and FQNEAQ. CDR3 in amino acids: CASSDPGGRSYNEQFF.

The chain recombines TRBV30 with TRBJ2-5. The CDR3 runs 13 residues. Germline CDR1 is GTSNPN and CDR2 is SVGIG (reference sequence). CDR3 protein: CAWSRSGKETQYF.

CDR3 amino acids: CASSKRLGQRYNEQFF. The V and J genes are TRBV21-1 and TRBJ2-1; the D call from TCRdb, TRBD1, cannot be confirmed without DNA. TRBV21-1 is given as a pseudogene. CDR3 size: 16 residues.

J is TRBJ2-2 and V is TRBV5-1; TCRdb designates TRBD2, a call that cannot be tested without DNA. The CDR3 is 15 residues long. Per germline, CDR1 SGHRS and CDR2 YFSETQ. CDR3 sequence: CASSLGQPNTGELFF.

The rearrangement uses TRBV12-3 or TRBV12-4 and TRBJ2-3; absent DNA, TCRdb's TRBD2 call cannot be checked. The CDR3 covers 17 residues. The CDR3 here is CASTLGTSGTATDTQYF.